These T cell receptor beta chains were read from a single sample in a study of blood T cell repertoires in COVID-19. Produced via immunoSEQ multiplex PCR; TCRdb's table is partial and in-frame only. There are 50,000 to 75,000 clones in the sample; 70% to 85% occur only once, and around a sixth lies in the top ten. The sample taken for sequencing was peripheral blood. The source is a man aged 60 to 69 with acute or convalescent COVID-19. CDR3s include the opening cysteine and the closing phenylalanine or tryptophan. D genes are given only for firm matches. Expanded clones get a size class; other rows say once, few or many, or leave the size out.

J gene: TRBJ2-7; D gene: TRBD2; V gene: TRBV4-1; clone size: .; CDR3 protein: CASSQLTSGKHEQYF; CDR3 DNA: TGCGCCAGCAGCCAGTTGACTAGCGGGAAACACGAGCAGTACTTC
J gene: TRBJ1-1; D gene: TRBD1; V gene: TRBV27; clone size: .; CDR3 protein: CASSFGTANTEAFF; CDR3 DNA: TGTGCCAGCAGTTTTGGGACAGCGAACACTGAAGCTTTCTTT
J gene: TRBJ1-1; D gene: .; V gene: TRBV29-1; clone size: .; CDR3 protein: CSVEGANTEAFF; CDR3 DNA: TGCAGCGTTGAGGGGGCGAACACTGAAGCTTTCTTT
J gene: TRBJ2-6; D gene: .; V gene: TRBV27; clone size: .; CDR3 protein: CASSLGSNSGANVLTF; CDR3 DNA: TGTGCCAGCAGTTTAGGCTCCAACTCTGGGGCCAACGTCCTGACTTTC
J gene: TRBJ2-5; D gene: TRBD2; V gene: TRBV4-3; clone size: .; CDR3 protein: CASSQGLAGQETQYF; CDR3 DNA: TGCGCCAGCAGCCAAGGCCTAGCGGGCCAAGAGACCCAGTACTTC
J gene: TRBJ2-3; D gene: .; V gene: TRBV7-9; clone size: .; CDR3 protein: CASSLGTLPTDTQYF; CDR3 DNA: TGTGCCAGCAGCTTAGGGACACTACCGACAGATACGCAGTATTTT
J gene: TRBJ2-2; D gene: .; V gene: TRBV18; clone size: .; CDR3 protein: CASSTGHNTGELFF; CDR3 DNA: TGTGCCAGCTCGACTGGTCATAACACCGGGGAGCTGTTTTTT
J gene: TRBJ2-3; D gene: .; V gene: TRBV7-9; clone size: .; CDR3 protein: CASSLGAIGTDTQYF; CDR3 DNA: TGTGCCAGCAGCTTGGGGGCAATTGGCACAGATACGCAGTATTTT
J gene: TRBJ1-5; D gene: .; V gene: TRBV7-8; clone size: .; CDR3 protein: CASSPGVGALNQPQHF; CDR3 DNA: TGTGCCAGCAGCCCGGGGGTTGGGGCCCTGAATCAGCCCCAGCATTTT
J gene: TRBJ1-5; D gene: .; V gene: TRBV18; clone size: once; CDR3 protein: CASSPYTDQPQHF; CDR3 DNA: TGTGCCAGCTCACCATACACCGATCAGCCCCAGCATTTT
J gene: TRBJ1-3; D gene: TRBD1; V gene: TRBV28; clone size: .; CDR3 protein: CASSFRTGTSGNTIYF; CDR3 DNA: TGTGCCAGCAGTTTTAGGACAGGTACTTCTGGAAACACCATATATTTT
J gene: TRBJ1-4; D gene: .; V gene: TRBV9; clone size: few; CDR3 protein: CASSVGQRNEKLFF; CDR3 DNA: TGTGCCAGCAGCGTTGGACAGCGGAATGAAAAACTGTTTTTT
J gene: TRBJ2-7; D gene: TRBD2; V gene: TRBV7-9; clone size: .; CDR3 protein: CASSFERGGLREQYF; CDR3 DNA: TGTGCCAGCAGCTTTGAGCGGGGGGGCCTGCGGGAGCAGTACTTC
J gene: TRBJ1-1; D gene: .; V gene: TRBV11-2; clone size: .; CDR3 protein: CASSLSGPHAFF; CDR3 DNA: TGTGCCAGCAGCTTATCTGGGCCTCACGCTTTCTTT
J gene: TRBJ2-7; D gene: TRBD1; V gene: TRBV7-2; clone size: .; CDR3 protein: CASSPGTGSYEQYF; CDR3 DNA: TGTGCCAGCAGCCCAGGGACAGGTTCCTACGAGCAGTACTTC
J gene: TRBJ2-1; D gene: .; V gene: TRBV5-6; clone size: .; CDR3 protein: CASSLVGLPSYNEQFF; CDR3 DNA: TGTGCCAGCAGCTTGGTGGGACTTCCATCCTACAATGAGCAGTTCTTC
J gene: TRBJ2-2; D gene: TRBD1; V gene: TRBV19; clone size: .; CDR3 protein: CASTPSRGTGGDTGELFF; CDR3 DNA: TGTGCCAGTACCCCAAGTCGCGGGACAGGGGGCGACACCGGGGAGCTGTTTTTT
J gene: TRBJ1-5; D gene: .; V gene: TRBV4-2; clone size: .; CDR3 protein: CASSQELTDSNQPQHF; CDR3 DNA: TGTGCCAGCAGCCAAGAACTTACAGATAGCAATCAGCCCCAGCATTTT
J gene: TRBJ2-7; D gene: .; V gene: TRBV27; clone size: .; CDR3 protein: CASSLLRHGEQYF; CDR3 DNA: TGTGCCAGCAGTTTATTGAGACACGGCGAGCAGTACTTC
J gene: TRBJ2-5; D gene: TRBD2; V gene: TRBV5-1; clone size: .; CDR3 protein: CASSLIGRKETQYF; CDR3 DNA: TGCGCCAGCAGCTTGATCGGGAGGAAAGAGACCCAGTACTTC
J gene: TRBJ2-1; D gene: TRBD2; V gene: TRBV24-1; clone size: .; CDR3 protein: CATSDLNRGGSGSRNEQFF; CDR3 DNA: TGTGCCACCAGTGATTTGAACAGGGGAGGTAGCGGGAGTAGGAATGAGCAGTTCTTC
J gene: TRBJ2-7; D gene: .; V gene: TRBV6-4; clone size: few; CDR3 protein: CASREPSASSSSYEQYF; CDR3 DNA: TGTGCCAGCAGAGAACCTAGCGCCTCCTCTTCCTCCTACGAGCAGTACTTC
J gene: TRBJ1-1; D gene: .; V gene: TRBV13; clone size: once; CDR3 protein: CASSMRGSTEAFF; CDR3 DNA: TGTGCCAGCAGTATGAGGGGGAGCACTGAAGCTTTCTTT
J gene: TRBJ1-4; D gene: .; V gene: TRBV4-3; clone size: .; CDR3 protein: CASSLLAGEKLFF; CDR3 DNA: TGCGCCAGCAGCTTATTAGCGGGGGAAAAACTGTTTTTT
J gene: TRBJ2-5; D gene: .; V gene: TRBV5-4; clone size: .; CDR3 protein: CASSLDARVGETQYF; CDR3 DNA: TGTGCCAGCAGCTTGGACGCCAGGGTGGGAGAGACCCAGTACTTC
J gene: TRBJ2-2; D gene: TRBD1; V gene: TRBV19; clone size: .; CDR3 protein: CASRDRGTGELFF; CDR3 DNA: TGTGCCAGCCGGGACAGGGGTACCGGGGAGCTGTTTTTT
J gene: TRBJ1-6; D gene: TRBD1; V gene: TRBV5-4; clone size: .; CDR3 protein: CASSSTGGRNSPLHF; CDR3 DNA: TGTGCCAGCAGCTCGACAGGGGGACGAAATTCACCCCTCCACTTT
J gene: TRBJ2-1; D gene: TRBD2; V gene: TRBV6-5; clone size: .; CDR3 protein: CASRPRGGSSIEQFF; CDR3 DNA: TGTGCCAGCAGGCCTAGGGGCGGGAGTAGTATCGAGCAGTTCTTC
J gene: TRBJ2-7; D gene: .; V gene: TRBV6-1; clone size: .; CDR3 protein: CASSDAQVRVEQYF; CDR3 DNA: TGTGCCAGCAGTGATGCACAGGTTCGGGTCGAGCAGTACTTC
J gene: TRBJ1-3; D gene: .; V gene: TRBV19; clone size: .; CDR3 protein: CASRPDSGVGNTIYF; CDR3 DNA: TGTGCCAGTAGGCCGGACAGCGGGGTGGGAAACACCATATATTTT
J gene: TRBJ2-5; D gene: TRBD1; V gene: TRBV7-8; clone size: .; CDR3 protein: CASSPGQEQETQYF; CDR3 DNA: TGTGCCAGCAGCCCAGGACAGGAGCAAGAGACCCAGTACTTC
J gene: TRBJ2-7; D gene: .; V gene: TRBV18; clone size: few; CDR3 protein: CASSPYGTPLEQYF; CDR3 DNA: TGTGCCAGCTCACCCTACGGGACACCCCTTGAGCAGTACTTC
J gene: TRBJ2-7; D gene: TRBD2; V gene: TRBV7-2; clone size: .; CDR3 protein: CASSLSSGRLGEQYF; CDR3 DNA: TGTGCCAGCAGCCTTTCTAGCGGGAGGTTGGGTGAGCAGTACTTC
J gene: TRBJ1-2; D gene: .; V gene: TRBV28; clone size: .; CDR3 protein: CASSPYPRRLNGYTF; CDR3 DNA: TGTGCCAGCAGTCCCTACCCCAGGCGCCTAAATGGCTACACCTTC
J gene: TRBJ2-1; D gene: TRBD1; V gene: TRBV19; clone size: .; CDR3 protein: CAVQGEGAGAYNEQFF; CDR3 DNA: TGTGCCGTCCAGGGGGAAGGGGCCGGCGCCTACAATGAGCAGTTCTTC
J gene: TRBJ2-7; D gene: .; V gene: TRBV7-3; clone size: many; CDR3 protein: CASSLTRDSYEQYF; CDR3 DNA: TGTGCCAGCAGCTTGACCCGGGACTCGTACGAGCAGTACTTC
J gene: TRBJ2-6; D gene: TRBD1; V gene: TRBV7-2; clone size: .; CDR3 protein: CASSSGQLPSGANVLTF; CDR3 DNA: TGTGCCAGCAGCTCGGGACAGCTCCCCTCTGGGGCCAACGTCCTGACTTTC
J gene: TRBJ1-5; D gene: .; V gene: TRBV4-2; clone size: .; CDR3 protein: CASSQDSAYQPQHF; CDR3 DNA: TGTGCCAGCAGCCAAGATTCAGCGTACCAGCCCCAGCATTTT
J gene: TRBJ2-7; D gene: .; V gene: TRBV5-6; clone size: .; CDR3 protein: CASSLERVKAYEQYF; CDR3 DNA: TGTGCCAGCAGCTTAGAGCGGGTCAAAGCCTACGAGCAGTACTTC
J gene: TRBJ1-2; D gene: .; V gene: TRBV7-2; clone size: .; CDR3 protein: CASSSSPNYGYTF; CDR3 DNA: TGTGCCAGCAGCTCTTCTCCTAACTATGGCTACACCTTC
J gene: TRBJ2-3; D gene: TRBD2; V gene: TRBV5-1; clone size: .; CDR3 protein: CASRAGVGPTDTQYF; CDR3 DNA: TGCGCCAGCAGGGCGGGAGTGGGCCCCACAGATACGCAGTATTTT
J gene: TRBJ2-3; D gene: .; V gene: TRBV19; clone size: .; CDR3 protein: CASTPPGAGARDTQYF; CDR3 DNA: TGTGCCAGTACCCCCCCGGGGGCGGGGGCCCGTGATACGCAGTATTTT
J gene: TRBJ1-5; D gene: .; V gene: TRBV7-9; clone size: .; CDR3 protein: CASSPGVQPQHF; CDR3 DNA: TGTGCCAGCAGCCCAGGGGTGCAGCCCCAGCATTTT
J gene: TRBJ2-7; D gene: .; V gene: TRBV2; clone size: .; CDR3 protein: CASSYIREQYF; CDR3 DNA: TGTGCCAGCAGCTATATACGCGAGCAGTACTTC
J gene: TRBJ2-1; D gene: .; V gene: TRBV4-2; clone size: .; CDR3 protein: CASSQGISGGEQFF; CDR3 DNA: TGTGCCAGCAGCCAAGGTATCAGCGGAGGCGAGCAGTTCTTC
J gene: TRBJ1-2; D gene: TRBD1; V gene: TRBV19; clone size: .; CDR3 protein: CAGRDREGGYTF; CDR3 DNA: TGTGCCGGCCGGGACAGGGAAGGCGGCTACACCTTC
J gene: TRBJ2-5; D gene: .; V gene: TRBV28; clone size: .; CDR3 protein: CASRAQETQYF; CDR3 DNA: TGTGCCAGCAGAGCCCAAGAGACCCAGTACTTC
J gene: TRBJ2-7; D gene: .; V gene: TRBV7-9; clone size: .; CDR3 protein: CASSLWGRLTPYEQYF; CDR3 DNA: TGTGCCAGCAGCTTATGGGGGCGACTTACGCCCTACGAGCAGTACTTC
J gene: TRBJ1-5; D gene: TRBD1; V gene: TRBV19; clone size: .; CDR3 protein: CASGGRGKCSNQPQHF; CDR3 DNA: TGTGCATCAGGGGGAAGGGGGAAATGTAGCAATCAGCCCCAGCATTTT
J gene: TRBJ1-1; D gene: .; V gene: TRBV5-5; clone size: .; CDR3 protein: CASSLGDNRPNTEAFF; CDR3 DNA: TGTGCCAGCAGCTTGGGGGACAACCGACCCAACACTGAAGCTTTCTTT
J gene: TRBJ2-1; D gene: .; V gene: TRBV6-4; clone size: .; CDR3 protein: CASSDLTSNEQFF; CDR3 DNA: TGTGCCAGCAGTGACCTCACTAGCAACGAGCAGTTCTTC
J gene: TRBJ1-5; D gene: TRBD1; V gene: TRBV24-1; clone size: .; CDR3 protein: CATSDRKTGSNQPQHF; CDR3 DNA: TGTGCCACCAGTGACCGAAAGACAGGGAGCAATCAGCCCCAGCATTTT
J gene: TRBJ2-1; D gene: TRBD2; V gene: TRBV6-4; clone size: .; CDR3 protein: CASSAGTSGDYNEQFF; CDR3 DNA: TGTGCCAGCAGTGCGGGGACTAGCGGAGACTACAATGAGCAGTTCTTC
J gene: TRBJ1-5; D gene: TRBD1; V gene: TRBV5-1; clone size: few; CDR3 protein: CASREGQADNQPQHF; CDR3 DNA: TGCGCCAGCAGGGAGGGACAGGCCGACAATCAGCCCCAGCATTTT
J gene: TRBJ2-5; D gene: .; V gene: TRBV9; clone size: once; CDR3 protein: CASSPGHGEETQYF; CDR3 DNA: TGTGCCAGCAGCCCCGGACACGGTGAGGAGACCCAGTACTTC
J gene: TRBJ2-2; D gene: .; V gene: TRBV7-9; clone size: .; CDR3 protein: CASSLASRTGELFF; CDR3 DNA: TGTGCCAGCAGCTTAGCGTCTAGAACCGGGGAGCTGTTTTTT